A selection of T cell receptor beta chains follows, all from one sample in a study of cytomegalovirus exposure and HLA in healthy donors. Here immunoSEQ multiplex PCR was the method, and the copy in TCRdb shows in-frame clones only, minus some. The table has approximately 110,000 clones, 65% to 75% seen once. Sequencing was done on a sample of PBMCs. The receptors were sampled from a middle-aged man in good health and CMV-seropositive. Each CDR3 is given with its conserved first and last residue. A D gene is named only where the DNA matches it firmly. Some rows have no size entry. The others give once, few or many, or a class for an expanded clone.

j_call	clone_size	d_call	v_call	cdr3_nt	cdr3_aa
TRBJ2-1	NA	NA	TRBV5-1	TGCGCCAGCAGGTATAGGACAGAAAATGAGCAGTTCTTC	CASRYRTENEQFF
TRBJ1-2	NA	NA	TRBV30	TGTGCCTTTGAAAGACAGAGATCCTATGGCTACCCCTTC	CAFERQRSYGYPF
TRBJ2-7	NA	TRBD2	TRBV7-2	TGTGCCAGCAGCTTAGGGCGCTGGCGGGAGGAAGGAGAGCAGTACTTC	CASSLGRWREEGEQYF
TRBJ2-5	NA	TRBD2	TRBV4-1	TGCGCCAGCAGCCAAGAAAGCGGGACGGAGACCCAGTACTTC	CASSQESGTETQYF
TRBJ2-4	NA	TRBD2	TRBV2	TGTGCCAGCAGTACTAGCGGGACCAGAGCCAAAAACATTCAGTACTTC	CASSTSGTRAKNIQYF
TRBJ1-2	NA	TRBD1	TRBV2	TGTGCCAGCAGTGAGGAGCAGGGGGCCTATTCTAACTATGGCTACACCTTC	CASSEEQGAYSNYGYTF
TRBJ2-5	NA	NA	TRBV28	TGTGCCAGCAGCCCAGGGTACGCAGGTGGGGAGACCCAGTACTTC	CASSPGYAGGETQYF
TRBJ2-7	NA	TRBD1	TRBV28	TGTGCCAGCAGTTTGGACAGGGGAGCCTACGAGCAGTACTTC	CASSLDRGAYEQYF
TRBJ1-5	NA	NA	TRBV5-1	TGCGCCAGCAGGGCGGGACGGTCAGTTAATCAGCCCCAGCATTTT	CASRAGRSVNQPQHF
TRBJ2-6	NA	NA	TRBV7-2	TGTGCCAGCTCAGGTCCTCTTCCTGGGGCCAACGTCCTGACTTTC	CASSGPLPGANVLTF
TRBJ2-7	NA	TRBD2	TRBV7-2	TGTGCCAGCAGCTTAGTGGCTGATAGCGGGATAGGAAGTGCCTACGAGCAGTACTTC	CASSLVADSGIGSAYEQYF
TRBJ2-5	NA	TRBD1	TRBV5-1	TGCGCCAGCAGCATAGGACAGGGCAGGGAGCAGTACTTC	CASSIGQGREQYF
TRBJ2-7	NA	TRBD2	TRBV5-6	TGTGCCAGCAGCTTGCTCGCTAGCGGCTCCTACGAGCAGTACTTC	CASSLLASGSYEQYF
TRBJ2-1	NA	TRBD2	TRBV9	TGTGCCAGCAGCGGTAGGCGGGAGGGCCTGGATGAGCAGTTCTTC	CASSGRREGLDEQFF
TRBJ2-1	NA	NA	TRBV4-1	TGCGCCAGCAGCCAGGACACCAGAGACAATGAGCAGTTCTTC	CASSQDTRDNEQFF
TRBJ2-2	NA	TRBD1	TRBV7-3	TGTGCCAGCAGCCGGACCGGGACAGGGGACACCGGGGAGCTGTTTTTT	CASSRTGTGDTGELFF
TRBJ1-1	once	NA	TRBV28	TGTGCCAGCAGTTTTTGGGGCCGAAACACTGAAGCTTTCTTT	CASSFWGRNTEAFF
TRBJ2-3	NA	TRBD2	TRBV9	TGTGCCAGCAGCGTAGAACCCAGCGGGAGTTCGAATTCGCAGTATTTT	CASSVEPSGSSNSQYF
TRBJ2-3	NA	TRBD2	TRBV5-6	TGTGCCAGCAGCTCACTAGCGGACATTGAAGATACGCAGTATTTT	CASSSLADIEDTQYF
TRBJ1-2	NA	NA	TRBV28	TGTGCCAGCAGTTCAAACTATGGCTACACCTTC	CASSSNYGYTF